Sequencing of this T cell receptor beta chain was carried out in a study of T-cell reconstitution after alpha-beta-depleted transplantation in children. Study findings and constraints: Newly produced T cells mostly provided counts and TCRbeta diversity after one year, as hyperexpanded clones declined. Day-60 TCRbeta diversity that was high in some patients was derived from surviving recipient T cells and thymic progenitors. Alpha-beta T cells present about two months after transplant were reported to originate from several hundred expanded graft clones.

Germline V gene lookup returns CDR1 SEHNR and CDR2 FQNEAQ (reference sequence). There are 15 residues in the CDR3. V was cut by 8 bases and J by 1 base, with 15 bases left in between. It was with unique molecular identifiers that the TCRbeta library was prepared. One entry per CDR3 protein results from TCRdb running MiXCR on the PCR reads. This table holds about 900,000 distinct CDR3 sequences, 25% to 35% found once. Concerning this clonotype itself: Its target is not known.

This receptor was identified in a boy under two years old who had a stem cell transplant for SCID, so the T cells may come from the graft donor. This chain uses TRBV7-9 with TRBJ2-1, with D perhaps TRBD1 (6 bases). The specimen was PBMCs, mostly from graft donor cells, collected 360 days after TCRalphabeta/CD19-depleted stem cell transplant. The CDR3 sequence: CASALLQGSYNEQFF. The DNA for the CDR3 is TGTGCCAGCGCTTTACTACAGGGTTCCTACAATGAGCAGTTCTTC. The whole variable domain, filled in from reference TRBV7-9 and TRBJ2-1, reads DTGVSQNPRHKITKRGQNVTFRCDPISEHNRLYWYRQTLGQGPEFLTYFQNEAQLEKSRLLSDRFSAERPKGSFSTLEIQRTEQGDSAMYLCASALLQGSYNEQFFGPGTRLTVL.